The rows below give T cell receptor beta chains drawn from one sample of a study of identical twins. TCRdb re-analysed the 5' RACE reads in MiXCR, keeping a single row per CDR3 protein. The sample consists of over 500,000 distinct CDR3 sequences, around 20% of them appearing once. The data also belong to a second study, concerning T cells expressing NK-cell markers.

Sequenced material: CD4+ T cells sorted from blood. Every receptor here comes from a woman aged 18-35 years in good health. Each CDR3 is given with its conserved first and last residue. A D gene is named only where the DNA matches it firmly. Clone size is given for some rows only: seen once, a few or many times, or a class if the clone is expanded.

d_call: .
v_call: TRBV12-3/TRBV12-4
j_call: TRBJ1-2
clone_size: few
cdr3_nt: TGTGCCAGCAGTTTAATGGCTGGTGGCTACACCTTC
cdr3_aa: CASSLMAGGYTF

d_call: .
v_call: TRBV6-5
j_call: TRBJ2-7
clone_size: few
cdr3_nt: TGTGCCAGCAGTTACTCGATATACGGCGGGACGGGCTACGAGCAGTACTTC
cdr3_aa: CASSYSIYGGTGYEQYF

d_call: .
v_call: TRBV9
j_call: TRBJ2-5
clone_size: .
cdr3_nt: TGTGCCAGCAGCGTCTCCACAAGGGGGTGGTGGGAGACCCAGTACTTC
cdr3_aa: CASSVSTRGWWETQYF

d_call: .
v_call: TRBV6-5
j_call: TRBJ2-3
clone_size: .
cdr3_nt: TGTGCCAGCAGCCTTACTATTAACACAGATACGCAGTATTTT
cdr3_aa: CASSLTINTDTQYF

d_call: .
v_call: TRBV12-3/TRBV12-4
j_call: TRBJ2-3
clone_size: .
cdr3_nt: TGTGCCAGCAGTCCCCGACGGAATACGCAGTATTTT
cdr3_aa: CASSPRRNTQYF

d_call: .
v_call: TRBV29-1
j_call: TRBJ2-3
clone_size: few
cdr3_nt: TGCAGCGTTAGCGTGGGTCAAAGCACAGATACGCAGTATTTT
cdr3_aa: CSVSVGQSTDTQYF

d_call: TRBD1
v_call: TRBV12-3/TRBV12-4
j_call: TRBJ2-5
clone_size: .
cdr3_nt: TGTGCCAGCAGTTTAGGAGCCACCAGGGGGCCAAGAGAGACCCAGTACTTC
cdr3_aa: CASSLGATRGPRETQYF

d_call: .
v_call: TRBV12-5
j_call: TRBJ1-1
clone_size: .
cdr3_nt: TGTGCTATGTCACCTGATCTCATGAACACTGAAGCTTTCTTT
cdr3_aa: CAMSPDLMNTEAFF

d_call: .
v_call: TRBV3-1
j_call: TRBJ2-7
clone_size: .
cdr3_nt: TGTGCCAGCAGCCCCTCGACAGACCCATACGAGCAGTACTTC
cdr3_aa: CASSPSTDPYEQYF

d_call: TRBD1
v_call: TRBV5-6
j_call: TRBJ1-5
clone_size: many
cdr3_nt: TGTGCCAGCAGCCTCGGGACAGTCCATCAGCCCCAGCATTTT
cdr3_aa: CASSLGTVHQPQHF

d_call: .
v_call: TRBV11-2
j_call: TRBJ2-1
clone_size: few
cdr3_nt: TGTGCCAGCAGGGTAATTGGCCGCTACAATGAGCAGTTCTTC
cdr3_aa: CASRVIGRYNEQFF

d_call: TRBD1
v_call: TRBV5-4
j_call: TRBJ1-1
clone_size: .
cdr3_nt: TGTGCCAGCAGCTCTTGGCTGACAGGGGGGACTGAAGCTTTCTTT
cdr3_aa: CASSSWLTGGTEAFF

d_call: .
v_call: TRBV5-6
j_call: TRBJ1-1
clone_size: few
cdr3_nt: TGTGCCAGCAGCTTCGACGACAGGAACACTGAAGCTTTCTTT
cdr3_aa: CASSFDDRNTEAFF

d_call: TRBD1
v_call: TRBV20-1
j_call: TRBJ1-4
clone_size: .
cdr3_nt: TGCAGTGCTAGACCTGGGACAGGGGAGAATGAAAAACTGTTTTTT
cdr3_aa: CSARPGTGENEKLFF

d_call: TRBD2
v_call: TRBV20-1
j_call: TRBJ2-7
clone_size: few
cdr3_nt: TGCAGTGCTAGAGGCCTAGCGGGCCAGGCGATCTACGAGCAGTACTTC
cdr3_aa: CSARGLAGQAIYEQYF

d_call: TRBD1
v_call: TRBV15
j_call: TRBJ1-1
clone_size: .
cdr3_nt: TGTGCCACCAGCAGGCGGATTGGGACAGGGGTGGACACTGAAGCTTTCTTT
cdr3_aa: CATSRRIGTGVDTEAFF

d_call: .
v_call: TRBV12-3/TRBV12-4
j_call: TRBJ1-1
clone_size: .
cdr3_nt: TGTGCCAGCAGTTTTTTGGGGGCTCGTACTGAAGCTTTCTTT
cdr3_aa: CASSFLGARTEAFF

d_call: .
v_call: TRBV2
j_call: TRBJ2-3
clone_size: few
cdr3_nt: TGTGCCAGCAGTCGATGGGGGTACCTTAGCACAGATACGCAGTATTTT
cdr3_aa: CASSRWGYLSTDTQYF

d_call: TRBD1
v_call: TRBV20-1
j_call: TRBJ1-2
clone_size: .
cdr3_nt: TGCAGTGCTAGCCCAACAGGGGAAGGCTACACCTTC
cdr3_aa: CSASPTGEGYTF

d_call: .
v_call: TRBV6-5
j_call: TRBJ2-3
clone_size: few
cdr3_nt: TGTGCCAGCAGTTTATACTACAGGGCGTCAGATACGCAGTATTTT
cdr3_aa: CASSLYYRASDTQYF

d_call: .
v_call: TRBV18
j_call: TRBJ2-1
clone_size: .
cdr3_nt: TGTGCCAGCTCGGAAGGACTACCAAGATACAATGAGCAGTTCTTC
cdr3_aa: CASSEGLPRYNEQFF

d_call: TRBD1
v_call: TRBV5-1
j_call: TRBJ1-4
clone_size: few
cdr3_nt: TGCGCCAGCAGCCCCCGGGCAGGGGGGTACGAAAAACTGTTTTTT
cdr3_aa: CASSPRAGGYEKLFF

d_call: TRBD2
v_call: TRBV5-1
j_call: TRBJ2-1
clone_size: few
cdr3_nt: TGCGCCAGCAGCTCCCGGACTAGCGGGGGGATTAGCTCCTACAATGAGCAGTTCTTC
cdr3_aa: CASSSRTSGGISSYNEQFF

d_call: .
v_call: TRBV6-1
j_call: TRBJ2-1
clone_size: many
cdr3_nt: TGTGCCAGCAGGATCGACAACTACAATGAGCAGTTCTTC
cdr3_aa: CASRIDNYNEQFF

d_call: .
v_call: TRBV4-3
j_call: TRBJ2-1
clone_size: .
cdr3_nt: TGCGCCAGCAGCCAAGAATATTGGCCCGGAGGATCAAATGAGCAGTTCTTC
cdr3_aa: CASSQEYWPGGSNEQFF

d_call: .
v_call: TRBV4-3
j_call: TRBJ2-1
clone_size: .
cdr3_nt: TGCGCCAGCAGCCAAGATCATGGGAGGGAGCAGTTCTTC
cdr3_aa: CASSQDHGREQFF

d_call: .
v_call: TRBV9
j_call: TRBJ1-1
clone_size: once
cdr3_nt: TGTGCCAGCAGCGTAGGTATAGGGCGGACGTTCACTGAAGCTTTCTTT
cdr3_aa: CASSVGIGRTFTEAFF

d_call: .
v_call: TRBV6-1
j_call: TRBJ1-2
clone_size: few
cdr3_nt: TGTGCCAGCAGTGATACCCTTGGTGATGGCTACACCTTC
cdr3_aa: CASSDTLGDGYTF

d_call: TRBD1
v_call: TRBV6-1
j_call: TRBJ1-6
clone_size: .
cdr3_nt: TGTGCCAGCAGTCGAGGGACAGTTCAATCTCTCTCACCCCTCCACTTT
cdr3_aa: CASSRGTVQSLSPLHF

d_call: .
v_call: TRBV5-6
j_call: TRBJ2-3
clone_size: many
cdr3_nt: TGTGCCAGCAGCTTACGGGGGACTTATACGCAGTATTTT
cdr3_aa: CASSLRGTYTQYF

d_call: .
v_call: TRBV7-2
j_call: TRBJ2-1
clone_size: many
cdr3_nt: TGTGCCAGCAGCTTGGGGCCAGAATACAATGAGCAGTTCTTC
cdr3_aa: CASSLGPEYNEQFF

d_call: .
v_call: TRBV5-1
j_call: TRBJ1-5
clone_size: many
cdr3_nt: TGCGCCAGCAGCTTGAACCCGGACAGCCATAATCAGCCCCAGCATTTT
cdr3_aa: CASSLNPDSHNQPQHF

d_call: TRBD2
v_call: TRBV6-5
j_call: TRBJ2-4
clone_size: .
cdr3_nt: TGTGCCAGCAGTTACATGGGGATAGCGGGCCTGGAGGGCCTTCAGTACTTC
cdr3_aa: CASSYMGIAGLEGLQYF

d_call: TRBD2
v_call: TRBV20-1
j_call: TRBJ2-7
clone_size: many
cdr3_nt: TGCAGTGCTACCCCCGGGACTAGTTACGAGCAGTACTTC
cdr3_aa: CSATPGTSYEQYF

d_call: .
v_call: TRBV20-1
j_call: TRBJ1-1
clone_size: few
cdr3_nt: TGCAGTGCCCCGAGGGGGAACACTGAAGCTTTCTTT
cdr3_aa: CSAPRGNTEAFF

d_call: .
v_call: TRBV29-1
j_call: TRBJ2-7
clone_size: few
cdr3_nt: TGCAGCGTTGGGTTGGCGTCGGGACAAAAGGGCCGGCAGTACTTC
cdr3_aa: CSVGLASGQKGRQYF

d_call: TRBD2
v_call: TRBV10-3
j_call: TRBJ2-1
clone_size: many
cdr3_nt: TGTGCCATCAGTCAGCGGGAGGCCTCCAATGAGCAGTTCTTC
cdr3_aa: CAISQREASNEQFF

d_call: .
v_call: TRBV12-3/TRBV12-4
j_call: TRBJ1-5
clone_size: many
cdr3_nt: TGTGCCAGCCGGGACACCGCTTCTCCCCAGCATTTT
cdr3_aa: CASRDTASPQHF

d_call: TRBD1
v_call: TRBV20-1
j_call: TRBJ2-3
clone_size: .
cdr3_nt: TGCAGTGCAAAAACCGGGACAGGGGGCCCAGATACGCAGTATTTT
cdr3_aa: CSAKTGTGGPDTQYF

d_call: TRBD1
v_call: TRBV2
j_call: TRBJ2-6
clone_size: few
cdr3_nt: TGTGCCAGCAGAACCGACAGGGACGGGGCCAACGTCCTGACTTTC
cdr3_aa: CASRTDRDGANVLTF

d_call: .
v_call: TRBV12-3/TRBV12-4
j_call: TRBJ1-5
clone_size: .
cdr3_nt: TGTGCCAGCAGTTACAGGGTAAGGGCCCAGCATTTT
cdr3_aa: CASSYRVRAQHF

d_call: TRBD1
v_call: TRBV5-6
j_call: TRBJ2-1
clone_size: few
cdr3_nt: TGTGCCAGCAGTTACCGACAGGGCCGTCGGGTAGAGCAGTTCTTC
cdr3_aa: CASSYRQGRRVEQFF

d_call: TRBD1
v_call: TRBV7-6
j_call: TRBJ2-1
clone_size: few
cdr3_nt: TGTGCCAGCAGCTTAGCTGTGCAGAGGGGGCCGGGTAGGAATGAGCAGTTCTTC
cdr3_aa: CASSLAVQRGPGRNEQFF

d_call: .
v_call: TRBV29-1
j_call: TRBJ2-7
clone_size: .
cdr3_nt: TGCAGCGAATCAGTCCGTTCCTCCTACGAGCAGTACTTC
cdr3_aa: CSESVRSSYEQYF

d_call: .
v_call: TRBV18
j_call: TRBJ2-5
clone_size: few
cdr3_nt: TGTGCCAGCTCACCACTGTCAATTCAAGCGGAGACCCAGTACTTC
cdr3_aa: CASSPLSIQAETQYF

d_call: .
v_call: TRBV12-3/TRBV12-4
j_call: TRBJ2-5
clone_size: few
cdr3_nt: TGTGCCAGCAGTAAACAGGGCTGGGGTCAAGAGACCCAGTACTTC
cdr3_aa: CASSKQGWGQETQYF

d_call: .
v_call: TRBV29-1
j_call: TRBJ1-2
clone_size: .
cdr3_nt: TGCAGCGTTGACGCCTTGTACTATGGCTACACCTTC
cdr3_aa: CSVDALYYGYTF

d_call: .
v_call: TRBV29-1
j_call: TRBJ1-2
clone_size: .
cdr3_nt: TGCAGCGTTGGGACCAGAGCTGCCTATGGCTACACCTTC
cdr3_aa: CSVGTRAAYGYTF

d_call: .
v_call: TRBV30
j_call: TRBJ1-5
clone_size: few
cdr3_nt: TGTGCCTGGAGTGGGGGGGGGCGCCAGCCCCAGCATTTT
cdr3_aa: CAWSGGGRQPQHF

d_call: .
v_call: TRBV6-5
j_call: TRBJ2-1
clone_size: many
cdr3_nt: TGTGCCAGCAGTTACTCCTCTCGGTATGAGCAGTTCTTC
cdr3_aa: CASSYSSRYEQFF

d_call: .
v_call: TRBV5-1
j_call: TRBJ1-1
clone_size: .
cdr3_nt: TGCGCCAGCAGCTTGGCCGATAGAACTGAAGCTTTCTTT
cdr3_aa: CASSLADRTEAFF

d_call: TRBD1
v_call: TRBV2
j_call: TRBJ2-3
clone_size: .
cdr3_nt: TGTGCCAGCATAAGGGACAGGGGTACAGATACGCAGTATTTT
cdr3_aa: CASIRDRGTDTQYF

d_call: .
v_call: TRBV30
j_call: TRBJ2-7
clone_size: .
cdr3_nt: TGTGCCTGGAGTGTAGGAAGGCAACAGTACTTC
cdr3_aa: CAWSVGRQQYF